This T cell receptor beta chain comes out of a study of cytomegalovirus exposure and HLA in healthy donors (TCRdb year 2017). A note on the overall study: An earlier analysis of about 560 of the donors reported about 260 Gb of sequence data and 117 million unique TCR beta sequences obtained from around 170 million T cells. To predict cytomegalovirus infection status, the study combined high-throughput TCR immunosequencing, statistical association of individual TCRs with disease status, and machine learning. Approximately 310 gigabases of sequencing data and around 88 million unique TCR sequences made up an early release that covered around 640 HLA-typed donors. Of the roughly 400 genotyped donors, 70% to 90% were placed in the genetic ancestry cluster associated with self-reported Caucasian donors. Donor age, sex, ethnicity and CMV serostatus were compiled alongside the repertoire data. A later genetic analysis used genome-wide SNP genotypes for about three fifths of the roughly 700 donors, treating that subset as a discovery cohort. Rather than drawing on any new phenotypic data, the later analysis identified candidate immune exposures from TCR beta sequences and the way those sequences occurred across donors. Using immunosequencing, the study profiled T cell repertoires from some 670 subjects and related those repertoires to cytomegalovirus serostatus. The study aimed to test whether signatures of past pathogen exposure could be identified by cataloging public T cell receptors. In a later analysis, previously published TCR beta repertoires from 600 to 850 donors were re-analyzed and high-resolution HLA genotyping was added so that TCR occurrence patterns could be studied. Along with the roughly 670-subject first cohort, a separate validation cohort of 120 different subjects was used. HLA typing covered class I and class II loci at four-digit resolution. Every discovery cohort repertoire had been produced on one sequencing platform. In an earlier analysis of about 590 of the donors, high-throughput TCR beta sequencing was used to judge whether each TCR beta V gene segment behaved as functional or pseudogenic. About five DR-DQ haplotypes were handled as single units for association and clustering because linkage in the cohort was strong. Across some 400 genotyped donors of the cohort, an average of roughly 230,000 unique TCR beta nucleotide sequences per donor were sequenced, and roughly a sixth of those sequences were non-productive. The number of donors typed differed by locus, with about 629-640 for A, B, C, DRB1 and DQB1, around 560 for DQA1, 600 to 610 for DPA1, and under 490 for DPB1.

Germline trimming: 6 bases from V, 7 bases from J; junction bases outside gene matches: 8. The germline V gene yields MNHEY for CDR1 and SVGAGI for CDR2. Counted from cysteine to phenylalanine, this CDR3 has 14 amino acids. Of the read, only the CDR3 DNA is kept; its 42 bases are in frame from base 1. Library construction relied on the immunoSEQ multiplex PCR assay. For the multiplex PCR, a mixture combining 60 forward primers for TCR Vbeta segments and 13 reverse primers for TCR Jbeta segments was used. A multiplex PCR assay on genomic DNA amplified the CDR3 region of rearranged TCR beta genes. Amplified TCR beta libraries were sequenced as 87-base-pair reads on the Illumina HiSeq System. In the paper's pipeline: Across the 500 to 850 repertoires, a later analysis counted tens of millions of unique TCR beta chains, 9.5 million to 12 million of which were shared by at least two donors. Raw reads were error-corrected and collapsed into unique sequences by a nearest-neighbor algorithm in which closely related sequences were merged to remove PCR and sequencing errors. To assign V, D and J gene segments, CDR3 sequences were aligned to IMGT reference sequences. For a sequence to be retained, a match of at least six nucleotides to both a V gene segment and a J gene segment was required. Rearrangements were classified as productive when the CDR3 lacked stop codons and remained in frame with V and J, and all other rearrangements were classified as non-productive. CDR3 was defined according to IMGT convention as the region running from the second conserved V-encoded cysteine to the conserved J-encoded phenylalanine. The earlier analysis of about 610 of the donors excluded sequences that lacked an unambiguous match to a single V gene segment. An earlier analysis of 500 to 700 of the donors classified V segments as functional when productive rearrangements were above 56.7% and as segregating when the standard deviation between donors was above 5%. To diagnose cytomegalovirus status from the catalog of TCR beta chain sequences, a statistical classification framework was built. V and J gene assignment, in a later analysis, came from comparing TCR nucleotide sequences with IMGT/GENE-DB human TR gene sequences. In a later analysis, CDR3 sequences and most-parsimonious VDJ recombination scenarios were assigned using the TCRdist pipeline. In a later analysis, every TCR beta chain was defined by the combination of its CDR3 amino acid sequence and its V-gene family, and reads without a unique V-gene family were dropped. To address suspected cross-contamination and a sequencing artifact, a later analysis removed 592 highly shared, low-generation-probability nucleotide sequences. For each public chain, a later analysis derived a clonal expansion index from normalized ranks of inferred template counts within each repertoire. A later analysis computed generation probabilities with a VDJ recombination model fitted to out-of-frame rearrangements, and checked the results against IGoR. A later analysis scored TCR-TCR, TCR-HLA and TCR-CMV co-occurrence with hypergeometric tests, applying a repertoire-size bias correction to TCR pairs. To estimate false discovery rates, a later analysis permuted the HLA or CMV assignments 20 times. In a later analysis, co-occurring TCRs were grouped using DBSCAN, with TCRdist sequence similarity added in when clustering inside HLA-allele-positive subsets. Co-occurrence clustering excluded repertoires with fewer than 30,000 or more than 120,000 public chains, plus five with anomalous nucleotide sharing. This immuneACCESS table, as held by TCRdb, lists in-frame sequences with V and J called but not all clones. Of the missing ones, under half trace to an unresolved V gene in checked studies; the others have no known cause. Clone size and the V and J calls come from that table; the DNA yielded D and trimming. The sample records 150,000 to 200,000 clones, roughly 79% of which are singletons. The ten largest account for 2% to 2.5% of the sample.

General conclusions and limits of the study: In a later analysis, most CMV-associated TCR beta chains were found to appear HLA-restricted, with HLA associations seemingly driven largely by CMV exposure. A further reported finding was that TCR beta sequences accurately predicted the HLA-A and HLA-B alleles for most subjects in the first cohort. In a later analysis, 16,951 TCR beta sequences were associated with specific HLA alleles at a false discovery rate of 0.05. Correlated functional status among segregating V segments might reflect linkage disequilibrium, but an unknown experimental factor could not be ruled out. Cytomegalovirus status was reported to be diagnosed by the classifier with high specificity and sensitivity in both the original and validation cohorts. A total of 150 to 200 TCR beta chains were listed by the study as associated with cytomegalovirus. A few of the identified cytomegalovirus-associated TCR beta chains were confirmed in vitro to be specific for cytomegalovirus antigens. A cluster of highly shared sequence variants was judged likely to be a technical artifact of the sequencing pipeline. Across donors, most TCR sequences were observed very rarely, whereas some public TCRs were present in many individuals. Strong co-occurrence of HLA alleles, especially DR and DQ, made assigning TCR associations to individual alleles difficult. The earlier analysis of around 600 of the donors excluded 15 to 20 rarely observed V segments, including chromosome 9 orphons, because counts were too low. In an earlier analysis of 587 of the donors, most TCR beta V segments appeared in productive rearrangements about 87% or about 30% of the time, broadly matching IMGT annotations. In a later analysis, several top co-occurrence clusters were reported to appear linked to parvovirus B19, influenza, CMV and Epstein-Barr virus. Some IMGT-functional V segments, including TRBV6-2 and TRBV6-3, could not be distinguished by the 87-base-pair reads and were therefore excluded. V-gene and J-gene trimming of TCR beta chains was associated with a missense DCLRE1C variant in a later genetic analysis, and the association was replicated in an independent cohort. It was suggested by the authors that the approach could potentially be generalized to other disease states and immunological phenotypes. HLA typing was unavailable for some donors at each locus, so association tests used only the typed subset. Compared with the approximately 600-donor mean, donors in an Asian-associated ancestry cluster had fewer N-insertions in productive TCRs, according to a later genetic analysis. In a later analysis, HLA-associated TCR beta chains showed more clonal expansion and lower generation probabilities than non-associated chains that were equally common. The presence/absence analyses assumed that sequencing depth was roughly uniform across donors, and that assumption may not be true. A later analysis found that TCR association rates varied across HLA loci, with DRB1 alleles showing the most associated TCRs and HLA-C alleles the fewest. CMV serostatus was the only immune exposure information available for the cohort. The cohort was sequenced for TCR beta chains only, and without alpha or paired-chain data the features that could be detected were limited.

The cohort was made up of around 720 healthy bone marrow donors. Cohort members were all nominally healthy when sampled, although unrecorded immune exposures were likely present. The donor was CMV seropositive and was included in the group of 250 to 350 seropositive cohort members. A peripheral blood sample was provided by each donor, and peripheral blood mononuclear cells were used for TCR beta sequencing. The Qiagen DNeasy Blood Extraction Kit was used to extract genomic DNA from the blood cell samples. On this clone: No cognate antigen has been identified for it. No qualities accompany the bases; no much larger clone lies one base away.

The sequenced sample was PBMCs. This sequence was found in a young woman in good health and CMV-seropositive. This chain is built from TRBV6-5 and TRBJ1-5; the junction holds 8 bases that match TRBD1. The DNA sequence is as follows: TGTGCCAGCAGAGGACAGGGTTTTACCCAGCCCCAGCATTTT. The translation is CASRGQGFTQPQHF.